Listed here are 12 T cell receptor beta chains from one sample, sequenced in a study of T cell repertoires in cytomegalovirus infection. MiXCR was run by TCRdb on the reads, yielding one entry per CDR3 protein. Altogether around 430,000 distinct CDR3 sequences are present, 42% being singletons, with the ten largest covering approximately 40%. The antigens these receptors bind are not known. Sequencing was performed on cultured PBMCs, taken from culture after CMV antigen stimulation. The source of these receptors is a human donor in good health (CMV status not recorded). Some clones in this sample may be carry-over from other donors' samples.

This clonotype appeared once. V gene TRBV7-4 combines with J gene TRBJ1-4; 10 bases match TRBD1. V was pared by 7 bases and J by 8 bases, with 10 bases of the junction left unmatched. The CDR3 is 15 amino acids. Germline V gives CDR1 SGHVT, CDR2 SQSDAQ. The CDR3 region is CASKSRGQGREKLFF. CDR3 nucleotide sequence: TGTGCCAGCAAAAGTAGGGGACAGGGGAGAGAAAAACTGTTTTTT.

J is TRBJ2-5 and V is TRBV2; 13 positions match TRBD2. In germline, CDR1 is SNHLY, CDR2 FYNNEI. This CDR3 contains 15 residues. Trimming took 6 bases from V and 3 from J; bases not matched to a gene: 4. CDR3 DNA sequence: TGTGCCAGCAGAAGGACTAGCGGGGGTGAAGAGACCCAGTACTTC. Its protein is CASRRTSGGEETQYF.

The table lists this clonotype with many counts. The chain employs TRBV7-8 and TRBJ2-5; 8 bases are shared with TRBD2. The germline CDR1 and CDR2 sequences are SGHVS and FQNEAQ. The J segment lost 5 bases and the V segment lost 3 bases, leaving 8 bases of the junction unmatched. The CDR3 has 15 residues. CDR3 sequence: CASSFSPGGWETQYF. The CDR3, as DNA: TGTGCCAGCAGCTTCAGTCCGGGAGGGTGGGAGACCCAGTACTTC.

The chain combines TRBV4-2 with TRBJ2-2, with a weak D call TRBD1 (5 bases). Per the germline V gene, CDR1 is LGHNA and CDR2 is YNFKEQ. Deletions cut 4 bases from V and 5 bases from J, with 14 bases between. CDR3 size: 15 residues. For the CDR3, the DNA is TGTGCCAGCAGCCCGACCCAGGGCCGGACCGGGGAGCTGTTTTTT. Its protein product is CASSPTQGRTGELFF.

The chain has TRBV11-2 and TRBJ1-1; D gene unclear. From germline, CDR1 is SGHAT and CDR2 FQNNGV. Trimming pared 5 bases from V and 1 base from J, leaving 14 bases between. The CDR3 spans 15 residues. CDR3 in DNA: TGTGCCAGCAGCCCGAGGACCCGGAGGAACACTGAAGCTTTCTTT. Its protein product is CASSPRTRRNTEAFF.

The chain couples TRBV28 to TRBJ1-3; D gene unclear. V dropped 1 base and J dropped 4 bases, with 11 bases sitting between them. CDR1 and CDR2 from the germline V gene are MDHEN and SYDVKM. The CDR3 extends over 15 amino acids. Here the CDR3 reads CASSLLATGGNTIYF. In DNA, the CDR3 is TGTGCCAGCAGTTTATTAGCGACCGGGGGAAACACCATATATTTT.

The chain recombines TRBV7-2 with TRBJ1-2; tentatively, D is TRBD1 (6 bases). CDR3 length equals 14 residues. Deletions cut 3 bases from V and 4 bases from J, with 12 bases between. Germline-derived CDR1 and CDR2 are SGHTA and FQGNSA. CDR3 protein: CASSFGGLGYGYTF. DNA of the CDR3: TGTGCCAGCAGCTTCGGGGGCCTGGGCTATGGCTACACCTTC.

This clonotype showed up just a few times. The chain links TRBV19 to TRBJ2-4; D remains unclear. V lost 5 bases to trimming and J lost 0 bases, with 11 bases between them. CDR3 length equals 15 residues. The germline V gene has CDR1 LNHDA and CDR2 SQIVND (reference sequence). The CDR3 is CASSRAIVAKNIQYF. The CDR3 DNA follows: TGTGCCAGTAGTCGGGCGATCGTAGCCAAAAACATTCAGTACTTC.

The J gene is TRBJ2-3, the V gene TRBV19, with D tentatively TRBD2 (5 bases). The CDR3 is made up of 17 amino acids. V lost 4 bases and J lost 3, with 20 bases in between. The germline gives CDR1 LNHDA, CDR2 SQIVND (reference sequence). DNA of the CDR3: TGTGCCAGTAGTACTACCCGACTTGGCCGGGGTACAGATACGCAGTATTTT. Amino acid sequence: CASSTTRLGRGTDTQYF.

This clonotype has more than one count but fewer than ten. Here the CDR3 DNA reads TGTGCCATCAGTGAGTCAGGAGTAGCGGGGGCGTCGGGCGTTGCAGATACGCAGTATTTT. Translating it yields CAISESGVAGASGVADTQYF. V usage is TRBV10-3 and J usage is TRBJ2-3; TRBD2 matches 9 bases. The germline V gene has CDR1 ENHRY and CDR2 SYGVKD. After removal of 0 bases from V and 4 bases from J, the junction contained 17 bases not matched to a gene. There are 20 residues in the CDR3.

The chain links TRBV5-8 to TRBJ1-2, with D tentatively TRBD1 (5 bases). The germline V gene has CDR1 SGHTS and CDR2 YDEGEE. This CDR3 spans 18 amino acids. V lost 2 bases and J lost 4, with 24 bases in between. For the CDR3, the DNA is TGTGCCAGCAGCTTAGTCGGCAGGGCAAGGGCCCAAATCTATGGCTACACCTTC. Its protein product is CASSLVGRARAQIYGYTF.

The J gene is TRBJ2-7, the V gene TRBV6-1; D perhaps matches TRBD1 (5 bases). Trimming removed 5 bases at V and 12 bases at J, with 14 bases between. Germline values: CDR1 MNHNS, CDR2 SASEGT. This CDR3 spans 11 amino acids. In nucleotides, the CDR3 is TGTGCCAGCAGTCTCAGGGCAAATACGTACTTC. This sequence encodes CASSLRANTYF.